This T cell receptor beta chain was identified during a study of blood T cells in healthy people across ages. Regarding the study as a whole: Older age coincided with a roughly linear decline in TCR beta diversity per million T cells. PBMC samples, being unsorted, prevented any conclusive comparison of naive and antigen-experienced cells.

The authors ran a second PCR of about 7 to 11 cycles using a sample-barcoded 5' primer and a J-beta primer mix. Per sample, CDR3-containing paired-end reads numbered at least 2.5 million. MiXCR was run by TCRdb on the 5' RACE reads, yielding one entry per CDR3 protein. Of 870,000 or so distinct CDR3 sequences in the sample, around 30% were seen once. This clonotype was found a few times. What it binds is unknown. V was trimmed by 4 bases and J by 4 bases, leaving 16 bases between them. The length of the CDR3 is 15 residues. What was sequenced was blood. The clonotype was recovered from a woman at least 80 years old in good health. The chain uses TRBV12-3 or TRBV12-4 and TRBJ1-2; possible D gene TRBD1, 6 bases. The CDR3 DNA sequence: TGTGCCAGCAGTTCACGGGGGGCGCGGGGCTATGGCTACACCTTC. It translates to CASSSRGARGYGYTF.